Listed below are T cell receptor beta chains from one sample, sequenced in a study of blood T cell repertoires in COVID-19. Clones were sequenced by immunoSEQ multiplex PCR, and TCRdb holds only the in-frame ones, with some missing. The sample shows about 200,000 clones, approximately 90% of them seen only once. Sequencing was performed on peripheral blood. These receptors were collected from a human donor in a cohort sampled during active COVID-19. CDR3s include the opening cysteine and the closing phenylalanine or tryptophan. The order of the fields is V gene, D gene, J gene, clone size, CDR3 DNA, CDR3 protein. The D gene is left open where the match is weak. The size entry is marked missing in some rows and otherwise reads once, few, many or a size class.

>TRBV23-1|TRBD1|TRBJ2-2|-
TGCGCCAGCAGTCAAAACAGGGGCACCGGGGAGCTGTTTTTT
CASSQNRGTGELFF
>TRBV6-1|TRBD1|TRBJ1-5|-
TGTGCCAGCAGTGAAGACGGCAGGGGGCTGATGGTACAGCCCCAGCATTTT
CASSEDGRGLMVQPQHF
>TRBV7-2|-|TRBJ2-7|-
TGTGCCAGCAGCCTTTCGGGGGGCGGGTACGAGCAGTACTTC
CASSLSGGGYEQYF
>TRBV29-1|-|TRBJ1-2|-
TGCAGCGTTCCGGCAGGGGCCAGCCCTAACTATGGCTACACCTTC
CSVPAGASPNYGYTF
>TRBV19|-|TRBJ2-7|-
TGTGCCAGTAGTATCGGGACTGGTCTTAACTACGAGCAGTACTTC
CASSIGTGLNYEQYF
>TRBV5-5|-|TRBJ2-7|-
TGTGCCAGCAGCTTGGTTTCAGGGGCCCCCTACGAGCAGTACTTC
CASSLVSGAPYEQYF
>TRBV4-1|-|TRBJ2-6|few
TGCGCCAGCAGCCAAGCCGCGACCAACGTCCTGACTTTC
CASSQAATNVLTF
>TRBV28|TRBD2|TRBJ2-7|-
TGTGCCAGCAGTTCTAGCGGGAGGTCCGAGGAGCAGTACTTC
CASSSSGRSEEQYF
>TRBV7-2|-|TRBJ2-3|-
TGTGCCAGCAGGCGGCGGGGTCCAAGTGGAGTCTCAGATACGCAGTATTTT
CASRRRGPSGVSDTQYF
>TRBV7-2|-|TRBJ2-7|-
TGTGCCAGCAGCTTAGAATGGGGGCTGTACGAGCAGTACTTC
CASSLEWGLYEQYF
>TRBV2|-|TRBJ2-1|-
TGTGCCAGCAGTTGGGCAGGGGACTACAATGAGCAGTTCTTC
CASSWAGDYNEQFF
>TRBV2|-|TRBJ1-5|-
TGTGCCAGCAGTGAATCTTTCGGTACCAATCAGCCCCAGCATTTT
CASSESFGTNQPQHF
>TRBV9|TRBD2|TRBJ2-1|once
TGTGCCAGCAGCGAAGTCCCCCAAGGGGCTAGCGGGGGGAGTAATGAGCAGTTCTTC
CASSEVPQGASGGSNEQFF
>TRBV6-5|-|TRBJ1-2|-
TGTGCCAGCAGTTTCGAGGGATACTATGGCTACACCTTC
CASSFEGYYGYTF
>TRBV5-1|TRBD1|TRBJ2-2|-
TGCGCCAGCAGCTTGGACAGGGGGTTGAACACCGGGGAGCTGTTTTTT
CASSLDRGLNTGELFF
>TRBV2|TRBD1|TRBJ2-7|few
TGTGCCAGCAGTGCACAGGGGGGAGGCTACGAGCAGTACTTC
CASSAQGGGYEQYF
>TRBV20-1|-|TRBJ1-1|-
TGCAGTGCTAGGCGGAGTACTGAAGCTTTCTTT
CSARRSTEAFF
>TRBV6-6|-|TRBJ1-1|-
TGTGCCAGCAGCCCGACAGGAACTGAAGCTTTCTTT
CASSPTGTEAFF
>TRBV5-1|-|TRBJ1-1|-
TGCGCCAGCAGCTTGGAGGGGAGCGGGACTGAAGCTTTCTTT
CASSLEGSGTEAFF
>TRBV5-4|TRBD1|TRBJ1-6|-
TGTGCCAGCAGCCCGGGACAGAACTATAATTCACCCCTCCACTTT
CASSPGQNYNSPLHF
>TRBV18|TRBD2|TRBJ2-5|-
TGTGCCAGCTCACCTACCCTAGCGGCTCGAGAGACCCAGTACTTC
CASSPTLAARETQYF
>TRBV6-4|-|TRBJ2-1|-
TGTGCCAGCAGTGACATCGGAGGGTCGGATGAGCAGTTCTTC
CASSDIGGSDEQFF
>TRBV7-9|TRBD1|TRBJ2-5|once
TGTGCCAGCAGCGGATGGGTCCCGACAGGGCTTCAGGGGGAGACCCAGTACTTC
CASSGWVPTGLQGETQYF
>TRBV5-5|TRBD1|TRBJ1-2|-
TGTGCCAGCAGCTCGCCTGGGACAGGGGTCTATGGCTACACCTTC
CASSSPGTGVYGYTF
>TRBV27|TRBD1|TRBJ1-4|-
TGTGCCAGCAGTTGGGACCTAGGGGGACAGGGGGTACGGGTAGATGAAAAACTGTTTTTT
CASSWDLGGQGVRVDEKLFF
>TRBV3-1/TRBV3-2|-|TRBJ2-7|once
TGTGCCAGCAGCCATGCTAGCGCCCAGGACGAGCAGTACTTC
CASSHASAQDEQYF
>TRBV9|TRBD1|TRBJ2-6|-
TGTGCCAGCAGCGTGGGACAGGGGCCCCCCGAGGCCAACGTCCTGACTTTC
CASSVGQGPPEANVLTF
>TRBV27|-|TRBJ2-3|-
TGTGCCAGCAACTGGGGGCCTCGCACAGATACGCAGTATTTT
CASNWGPRTDTQYF
>TRBV2|TRBD2|TRBJ2-7|once
TGTGCCAGCAGCCCTGGACTAGCGCACTACGAGCAGTACTTC
CASSPGLAHYEQYF
>TRBV28|-|TRBJ1-2|-
TGTGCCAGCAGTTCAACAGGGAGGGACTATGGCTACACCTTC
CASSSTGRDYGYTF
>TRBV6-2/TRBV6-3|-|TRBJ2-7|-
TGTGCCAGCAGCTCAGGGATCTACGTGCAGTACTTC
CASSSGIYVQYF